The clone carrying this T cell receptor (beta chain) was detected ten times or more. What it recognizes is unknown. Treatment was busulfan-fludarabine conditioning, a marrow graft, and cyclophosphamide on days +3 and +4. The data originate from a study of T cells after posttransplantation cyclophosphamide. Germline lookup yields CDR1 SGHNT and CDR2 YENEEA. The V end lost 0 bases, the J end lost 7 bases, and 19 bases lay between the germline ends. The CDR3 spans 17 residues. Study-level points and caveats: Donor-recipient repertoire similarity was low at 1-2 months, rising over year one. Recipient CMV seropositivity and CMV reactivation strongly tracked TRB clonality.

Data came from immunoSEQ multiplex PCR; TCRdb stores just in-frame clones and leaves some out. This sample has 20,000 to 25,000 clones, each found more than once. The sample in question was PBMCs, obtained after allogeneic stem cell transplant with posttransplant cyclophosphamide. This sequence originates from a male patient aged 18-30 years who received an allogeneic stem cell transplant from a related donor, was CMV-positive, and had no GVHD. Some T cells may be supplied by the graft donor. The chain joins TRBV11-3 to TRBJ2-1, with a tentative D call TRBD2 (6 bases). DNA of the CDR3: TGTGCCAGCAGCTTAGAGTTGTCCGGGAGCCCCTCTAATGAGCAGTTCTTC. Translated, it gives CASSLELSGSPSNEQFF.